This paragraph covers one T cell receptor beta chain sequence. Antigen unknown. Profiling that covered TCR beta VDJ and CDR3 relied on genomic DNA as its template. MiXCR, applied by TCRdb to the reads, yields one record per CDR3 protein. Of 190,000 or so distinct CDR3 sequences in the sample, over 40% are singletons; the top ten hold about 2%. The sample originates from a study of CD8+CD57+ T cells in acquired aplastic anemia. The sequenced patients had an expansion of CD8+CD57+ cells seen by flow cytometry. Germline trimming cut 8 bases from V and 5 bases from J; bases unmatched to any gene: 8. CDR3 size: 15 residues. Germline V gives CDR1 SGHVS, CDR2 FQNEAQ. The study's findings and limits: Between patients and controls, about 30 CD8+ CDR3 sequences were found in common.

The clonotype originates from a human donor with aplastic anemia. Sequencing input: sorted CD4+, CD8+, or CD8+CD57+ T cells (not recorded which) from PBMCs. The V gene is TRBV7-8, the J gene TRBJ2-1; the match to TRBD1 covers 11 bases. The chain's CDR3 is CASAWRGQGDNEQFF. The CDR3 nucleotides are TGTGCCAGCGCATGGCGGGGACAGGGGGACAATGAGCAGTTCTTC.